The 2 T cell receptor beta chains presented below share a single source sample, sequenced in a study of T-cell reconstitution after alpha-beta-depleted transplantation in children. The TCRbeta library was prepared with unique molecular identifiers. TCRdb passed the PCR reads through MiXCR, listing each CDR3 protein once. The sample carries fewer than 750,000 distinct CDR3 sequences, over 20% recorded once. The material sequenced was PBMCs, taken before TCRalphabeta/CD19-depleted stem cell transplant. These receptors all come from a boy in the first two years of life with Wiskott-Aldrich syndrome, due to receive a stem cell transplant.

This clonotype was detected only a few times. The chain uses TRBV27 and TRBJ2-7; the D call may be TRBD1 or TRBD2 (6 bases each). Germline loops: CDR1 MNHEY, CDR2 SMNVEV (reference sequence). V was trimmed by 3 bases and J by 3 bases, leaving 18 bases between them. CDR3 length: 16 amino acids. CDR3 sequence: CASSLRLRGPLYEQYF. In DNA form, the CDR3 reads TGTGCCAGCAGTTTGCGGCTCCGGGGGCCACTCTACGAGCAGTACTTC.

The CDR3 here is CSASRGSGNTIYF. The CDR3 DNA reads TGCAGTGCTAGCAGGGGATCCGGAAACACCATATATTTT. The chain recombines TRBV20-1 with TRBJ1-3, with a possible D match to TRBD1 (6 bases). The length of the CDR3 is 13 residues. The germline V and J ends were trimmed by 3 bases and 4 bases, with 10 bases remaining between them. Germline-derived CDR1 and CDR2 are DFQATT and SNEGSKA (reference sequence).